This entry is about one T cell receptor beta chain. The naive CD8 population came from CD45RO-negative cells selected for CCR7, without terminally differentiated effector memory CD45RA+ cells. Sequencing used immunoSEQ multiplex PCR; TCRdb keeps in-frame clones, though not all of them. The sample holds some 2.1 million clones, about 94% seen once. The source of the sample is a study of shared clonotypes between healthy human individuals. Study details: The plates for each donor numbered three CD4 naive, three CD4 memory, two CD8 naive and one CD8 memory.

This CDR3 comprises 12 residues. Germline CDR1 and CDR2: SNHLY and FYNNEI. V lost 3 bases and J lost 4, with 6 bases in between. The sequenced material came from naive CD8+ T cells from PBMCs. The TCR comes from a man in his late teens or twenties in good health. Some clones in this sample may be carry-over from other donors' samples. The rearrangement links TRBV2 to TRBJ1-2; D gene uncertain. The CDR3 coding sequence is TGTGCCAGCAGTGACACTCCCTATGGCTACACCTTC. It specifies CASSDTPYGYTF.